These 32 T cell receptor beta chains were sequenced from one sample in a study of cytomegalovirus exposure and HLA in healthy donors. The PCR had 60 Vbeta and 13 Jbeta primers. The protocol was immunoSEQ multiplex PCR, while the TCRdb copy is restricted to in-frame clones and leaves out a portion. The sample contains more than 85,000 clones, around 84% of which appear only once. Sequenced: PBMCs. The source is a woman aged 30 to 39 in good health and CMV-seronegative.

V and J are TRBV6-5 and TRBJ2-1; D not certain. The V end lost 6 bases, the J end lost 10 bases, and 22 bases lay between the germline ends. The germline V gene has CDR1 MNHEY and CDR2 SVGAGI. This CDR3 region has 15 residues. CDR3 protein: CASSRPKTTPREQFF. DNA of the CDR3: TGTGCCAGCAGCCGACCCAAAACTACGCCTCGGGAGCAGTTCTTC.

The chain employs TRBV5-3 and TRBJ1-2; no clear D. TRBV5-3 is flagged as an ORF with uncertain function. CDR3 size: 13 residues. V lost 4 bases and J lost 3, with 10 bases in between. The CDR3 nucleotides read TGTGCCAGAAGCCACCGGGTCCACTATGGCTACACCTTC. Translated, it gives CARSHRVHYGYTF.

The chain links TRBV2 to TRBJ2-3; 8 positions agree with TRBD1. The ends lost 8 bases at V and 7 bases at J; junction bases unmatched: 11. Germline V gives CDR1 SNHLY, CDR2 FYNNEI. CDR3 length: 14 amino acids. CDR3 in DNA: TGTGCCAGCGCCAGGGACAGGCTCTACAATACGCAGTATTTT. Translating it yields CASARDRLYNTQYF.

This chain joins TRBV5-1 and TRBJ1-1; 7 bases match TRBD1. The CDR3 totals 17 residues. Germline loops: CDR1 SGHRS, CDR2 YFSETQ. Trimming removed 2 bases from V and 1 base from J; junction bases left unmatched: 11. CDR3: CASSFSTSTGRNTEAFF. For the CDR3, the DNA is TGCGCCAGCAGCTTCTCCACCTCGACAGGGAGGAACACTGAAGCTTTCTTT.

CDR3 coding DNA: TGTGCCAGCAGCGTAGATTCAGGGAGGTCCGAGCAGTACTTC. As protein: CASSVDSGRSEQYF. The rearrangement links TRBV9 to TRBJ2-7, with D possibly being TRBD2 (6 bases). Per germline, CDR1 SGDLS and CDR2 YYNGEE. This CDR3 region has 14 residues. With 0 bases removed from V and 6 bases from J, the gap between germline ends came to 13 bases.

V is TRBV2 and J is TRBJ2-1; TRBD1 might be the D (5 bases). V dropped 7 bases and J dropped 3 bases, with 16 bases sitting between them. Germline CDR1 reads SNHLY; CDR2 reads FYNNEI. This CDR3 region has 15 residues. For the CDR3, the DNA is TGTGCCAGCATGGTGAACGGGCAGGGCTACAATGAGCAGTTCTTC. This encodes CASMVNGQGYNEQFF.

This clone was recorded only once. The V gene is TRBV27, the J gene TRBJ2-3; the match to TRBD2 covers 9 bases. This CDR3 has 15 residues. From germline, CDR1 is MNHEY and CDR2 SMNVEV (reference sequence). Germline trimming cut 6 bases from V and 1 base from J; bases unmatched to any gene: 5. The CDR3 here is CASREAGGGTDTQYF. The DNA of the CDR3 is TGTGCCAGCAGAGAAGCGGGGGGCGGCACAGATACGCAGTATTTT.

The rearrangement joins TRBV30 to TRBJ1-2; D ambiguous. CDR3 length equals 13 residues. V lost 8 bases, J lost 3 bases, and 16 bases lay in between. Germline V gives CDR1 GTSNPN, CDR2 SVGIG (reference sequence). CDR3 nucleotide sequence: TGTGCCGCCGTGAGGTCGATGGACTATGGCTACACCTTC. Its translation is CAAVRSMDYGYTF.

The CDR3 DNA sequence: TGCAGTTCCTCCGTAGATACGCAGTATTTT. This codes for CSSSVDTQYF. The chain is built from TRBV20-1 and TRBJ2-3; D unresolved. Between the trimmed V and J ends, which lost 8 bases and 5 bases, there was a span of 8 bases. The CDR3 loop spans 10 amino acids. Per the germline V gene, CDR1 is DFQATT and CDR2 is SNEGSKA (reference sequence).

The chain recombines TRBV28 with TRBJ2-3; 11 nucleotides line up with TRBD2. The germline gives CDR1 MDHEN, CDR2 SYDVKM. The CDR3 is 15 residues long. The V and J ends lost 6 bases and 5 bases, in that order; junction bases with no gene match: 7. CDR3 DNA: TGTGCCAGCAGACAACTAGCGGGAGCCCTAGATACGCAGTATTTT. This gives the protein CASRQLAGALDTQYF.

The V call is TRBV7-6, the J call TRBJ1-2; D is perhaps TRBD1 (5 bases). CDR1 and CDR2 (germline): SGHVS, FNYEAQ. This CDR3 comprises 14 residues. V lost 1 base, J lost 8 bases, and 14 bases lay in between. The DNA for the CDR3 is TGTGCCAGCAGCTTAGAGGCAGGGTCTAACGGCTACACCTTC. It specifies CASSLEAGSNGYTF.

This chain uses TRBV28 with TRBJ1-2, with 9 bases that match TRBD1. The CDR3 is 14 amino acids. Germline trimming cut 6 bases from V and 7 bases from J; bases unmatched to any gene: 9. The germline V gene has CDR1 MDHEN and CDR2 SYDVKM. The chain's CDR3 is CASRLQGAPFGYTF. In DNA form, the CDR3 reads TGTGCCAGCAGGCTACAGGGGGCGCCCTTTGGCTACACCTTC.

The chain recombines TRBV30 with TRBJ1-6, with D uncertain. The V and J ends lost 1 base and 2 bases respectively, with 12 bases between them. This CDR3 spans 16 amino acids. Germline values: CDR1 GTSNPN, CDR2 SVGIG (reference sequence). The CDR3 loop is CAWSGGWFPYNSPLHF. In nucleotides, the CDR3 is TGTGCCTGGAGTGGAGGGTGGTTCCCCTATAATTCACCCCTCCACTTT.

V and J are TRBV7-9 and TRBJ1-1; 12 positions match TRBD1. CDR3 length equals 16 residues. V trimming: 5 bases; J trimming: 0 bases; junction bases outside the gene matches: 4. Germline V gene data show CDR1 as SEHNR and CDR2 as FQNEAQ (reference sequence). This CDR3 is CASSRDRGLLNTEAFF. DNA of the CDR3: TGTGCCAGCAGCCGGGACAGGGGGCTCCTGAACACTGAAGCTTTCTTT.

This chain uses TRBV4-1 with TRBJ1-2; TRBD1 agrees at 9 bases. Germline CDR1 reads MGHRA; CDR2 reads YSYEKL. J lost 5 bases, V lost 0 bases, and 10 bases had no gene match. This CDR3 has 17 residues. The CDR3 bases are TGCGCCAGCAGCCAAGAGGACAGGGGTTGGGGCAAGTATGGCTACACCTTC. Translating gives CASSQEDRGWGKYGYTF.

This clone was seen a few times. V gene TRBV5-6 combines with J gene TRBJ2-7; 8 nucleotides line up with TRBD1. The CDR3 is 16 amino acids. V lost 0 bases to trimming and J lost 4 bases; unmatched junction nucleotides: 9. Germline CDR1 reads SGHDT; CDR2 reads YYEEEE. CDR3 sequence reads: CASSLGTGGYLYEQYF. For the CDR3, the DNA is TGTGCCAGCAGCTTGGGAACAGGGGGATACCTTTACGAGCAGTACTTC.

The chain links TRBV13 to TRBJ2-1, with TRBD2 matching 8 bases. The trim removed 2 bases at V and 7 bases at J, leaving 7 bases unmatched. Germline CDR1 reads PRHDT; CDR2 reads FYEKMQ (reference sequence). This CDR3 spans 15 amino acids. CDR3 nucleotide sequence: TGTGCCAGCAGCTTACCGGCGGGGGGAGGAAATGAGCAGTTCTTC. Its translation: CASSLPAGGGNEQFF.

This clone was recorded once. The chain couples TRBV28 to TRBJ2-7, with D uncertain. The germline V and J ends were trimmed by 7 bases and 4 bases, with 8 bases remaining between them. This CDR3 has 11 residues. Germline-derived CDR1 and CDR2 are MDHEN and SYDVKM. The CDR3 nucleotides read TGTGCCAGCAAACAACAATACGAGCAGTACTTC. Its protein product is CASKQQYEQYF. Combining the CDR3 with reference TRBV28 and TRBJ2-7 gives the whole variable domain DVKVTQSSRYLVKRTGEKVFLECVQDMDHENMFWYRQDPGLGLRLIYFSYDVKMKEKGDIPEGYSVSREKKERFSLILESASTNQTSMYLCASKQQYEQYFGPGTRLTVT.

This chain uses TRBV19 with TRBJ1-4; TRBD1 is a possible D gene (5 bases). Trimming cost V 6 bases and J 2 bases, with 7 bases left between them. The length of the CDR3 is 13 residues. CDR1 and CDR2 (germline): LNHDA, SQIVND (reference sequence). CDR3 sequence: CASRTVTNEKLFF. CDR3 DNA: TGTGCCAGTAGGACAGTTACTAATGAAAAACTGTTTTTT.

This clone was seen more than once but under ten times. The rearrangement links TRBV6-5 to TRBJ2-7; weak D call: TRBD1 (6 bases). This CDR3 has 13 residues. Germline CDR1 and CDR2: MNHEY and SVGAGI. Trimming removed 2 bases at V and 5 bases at J, with 10 bases between. The CDR3 sequence: CASSYQGLDEQYF. The CDR3 region has the DNA TGTGCCAGCAGTTACCAGGGGCTCGACGAGCAGTACTTC.

The chain employs TRBV7-9 and TRBJ1-1, with 8 bases identical to TRBD1. Germline values: CDR1 SEHNR, CDR2 FQNEAQ (reference sequence). The CDR3 spans 14 residues. The V segment lost 2 bases and the J segment 6 bases; nucleotides outside the gene matches: 5. The CDR3 coding sequence is TGTGCCAGCAGCTTACAGGGGGCGGTCGCTGAAGCTTTCTTT. Amino acids: CASSLQGAVAEAFF.

V and J are TRBV29-1 and TRBJ2-7; 7 bases agree with TRBD2. Germline V gene data show CDR1 as SQVTM and CDR2 as ANQGSEA. V was pared by 2 bases and J by 3 bases, with 1 base of the junction left unmatched. CDR3 length equals 12 residues. For the CDR3, the DNA is TGCAGCGTTGAACTAGCGGACTACGAGCAGTACTTC. This codes for CSVELADYEQYF.

The chain links TRBV7-9 to TRBJ2-1; 9 nucleotides align to TRBD2. Germline lookup yields CDR1 SEHNR and CDR2 FQNEAQ (reference sequence). The CDR3 spans 19 residues. Germline trimming cut 0 bases from V and 2 bases from J; bases unmatched to any gene: 11. The CDR3 is CASSLAGGKGLAAYNEQFF. DNA of the CDR3: TGTGCCAGCAGCTTAGCAGGGGGTAAGGGACTAGCAGCCTACAATGAGCAGTTCTTC.

The chain links TRBV4-1 to TRBJ1-3; no clear D. CDR3 length equals 15 residues. Germline loops: CDR1 MGHRA, CDR2 YSYEKL. V lost 3 bases and J lost 7, with 16 bases in between. CDR3 protein: CASSHESLERNTIYF. The CDR3 nucleotides read TGCGCCAGCAGCCATGAATCGCTTGAACGGAACACCATATATTTT.

The rearrangement links TRBV4-1 to TRBJ1-6, with 7 bases that match TRBD1. This CDR3 is 17 amino acids long. From germline, CDR1 is MGHRA and CDR2 YSYEKL. J was trimmed by 7 bases and V by 0 bases; bases with no gene match: 9. CDR3 bases: TGCGCCAGCAGCCAAGATGGTATAGGGACAGCAAATTCACCCCTCCACTTT. Translating it yields CASSQDGIGTANSPLHF.

The chain carries TRBV7-9 and TRBJ1-5; D is undetermined. Germline-derived CDR1 and CDR2 are SEHNR and FQNEAQ (reference sequence). V dropped 4 bases and J dropped 0 bases, with 7 bases sitting between them. This CDR3 spans 14 amino acids. CDR3 sequence: CASSSENSNQPQHF. CDR3 nucleotides: TGTGCCAGCAGCTCAGAAAATAGCAATCAGCCCCAGCATTTT.

This clone showed up just a few times. The CDR3 spells CASSQDRGQGLFGPGYTF. The DNA of the CDR3 is TGCGCCAGCAGCCAAGATCGGGGACAGGGTCTCTTTGGTCCTGGCTACACCTTC. J is TRBJ1-2 and V is TRBV4-1, with TRBD1 matching 9 bases. Germline-derived CDR1 and CDR2 are MGHRA and YSYEKL. This CDR3 has 18 amino acids. The V gene end was trimmed by 0 bases and the J gene end by 7 bases; junction bases not matched to a gene: 15.

V gene TRBV4-1 combines with J gene TRBJ2-2, with 10 nucleotides matching TRBD1. J lost 2 bases, V lost 2 bases, and 17 bases had no gene match. Germline lookup yields CDR1 MGHRA and CDR2 YSYEKL. The length of the CDR3 is 21 residues. The CDR3 loop reads CASSQPRTGGTIVPNTGELFF. The CDR3 nucleotides read TGCGCCAGCAGCCAACCTAGGACAGGGGGTACCATAGTACCCAACACCGGGGAGCTGTTTTTT.

V usage is TRBV1 and J usage is TRBJ2-3; the table calls TRBD2, which could not be checked here. TRBV1 is a pseudogene. The CDR3 sequence is 17 residues long. CDR3 loop: CTSSQGSRAGDRDTQYF. As DNA, the CDR3 is TGCACCAGCAGCCAAGGTTCCCGGGCGGGAGACAGAGATACGCAGTATTTT.

The chain combines TRBV6-4 with TRBJ2-1; 8 nucleotides match TRBD2. The CDR3 runs 14 residues. J gave up 4 bases and V 3 bases, and 2 bases lay outside the gene matches. Germline V gives CDR1 MRHNA, CDR2 SNTAGT. For the CDR3, the DNA is TGTGCCAGCAGTGAGTTAGCGGGGTACAATGAGCAGTTCTTC. It yields the protein CASSELAGYNEQFF.

The chain carries TRBV9 and TRBJ1-5; 7 bases match TRBD1. CDR3 length equals 14 residues. V lost 0 bases and J lost 5; bases outside the gene matches: 2. Germline V gene lookup returns CDR1 SGDLS and CDR2 YYNGEE. CDR3 sequence (DNA): TGTGCCAGCAGCGTAGAAGGGGGCTATCAGCCCCAGCATTTT. Protein product: CASSVEGGYQPQHF.

This clone appeared once. The chain has TRBV6-5 and TRBJ1-2; D remains unclear. Germline lookup yields CDR1 MNHEY and CDR2 SVGAGI. There are 12 residues in the CDR3. The ends were cut back, 5 bases at V and 6 bases at J, with 10 bases in the middle. DNA of the CDR3: TGTGCCAGCAGTACAGAGATGGATGGCTACACCTTC. Translated, it gives CASSTEMDGYTF.